A single sample is the source of the 10 T cell receptor beta chains below, sequenced in a study of T cell responses to AZD1222 COVID-19 vaccine. Generated by immunoSEQ multiplex PCR, the TCRdb table keeps only in-frame clones and is missing some. Among roughly 120,000 clones listed, about 86% were seen once. Source: peripheral blood, taken 28 days after the second AZD1222 dose. These receptor sequences come from an adult who received the AZD1222 COVID-19 vaccine.

The chain carries TRBV5-4 and TRBJ2-5; weak D call: TRBD1 (6 bases). CDR3 size: 15 residues. Trimming pared 1 base from V and 4 bases from J, leaving 14 bases between. CDR1 and CDR2 from the germline V gene are SGHNT and YYREEE (reference sequence). The CDR3 nucleotides read TGTGCCAGCAGCTTGACAGGGCGAAAGGGAGAGACCCAGTACTTC. Its translation is CASSLTGRKGETQYF.

V gene TRBV5-1 combines with J gene TRBJ1-2; unclear D gene. The V end was cut by 0 bases, the J end by 4 bases, with 7 bases between. The V gene's germline CDR1 is SGHRS and CDR2 YFSETQ. The length of the CDR3 is 13 residues. CDR3 sequence (DNA): TGCGCCAGCAGCTTGGACGGCCGCTATGGCTACACCTTC. This sequence encodes CASSLDGRYGYTF.

CDR3 DNA sequence: TGTGCCAGCAGCTTGGGACCCTCTGGAAACACCATATATTTT. Translating it yields CASSLGPSGNTIYF. The V and J genes are TRBV11-3 and TRBJ1-3; D may be TRBD1 (5 bases). Germline lookup yields CDR1 SGHNT and CDR2 YENEEA. The V end was cut by 3 bases, the J end by 0 bases, with 6 bases between. The CDR3 length is 14 residues.

The chain carries TRBV6-2 or TRBV6-3 and TRBJ1-1; D unclear. Deletions cut 4 bases from V and 6 bases from J, with 6 bases between. The germline V gene has CDR1 MNHEY and CDR2 SVGEGT. This CDR3 contains 11 residues. CDR3 residues: CASSFGPEAFF. In DNA, the CDR3 is TGTGCCAGCAGTTTTGGCCCTGAAGCTTTCTTT.

This chain's CDR3 is CASSYGPGSNQPQHF. CDR3 coding DNA: TGTGCCAGCAGTTACGGGCCCGGTAGCAATCAGCCCCAGCATTTT. This sequence joins TRBV6-2 or TRBV6-3 and TRBJ1-5, with unresolved D. The ends were cut back, 2 bases at V and 0 bases at J, with 8 bases in the middle. The CDR3 is 15 residues long. The germline CDR1 and CDR2 sequences are MNHEY and SVGEGT.

The chain joins TRBV12-3 or TRBV12-4 to TRBJ1-3, with D perhaps matching TRBD1 (5 bases). There are 13 residues in the CDR3. Trimming took 6 bases from V and 0 from J, leaving 6 bases between them. CDR3 residues: CASSGASGNTIYF. In nucleotides, the CDR3 is TGTGCCAGCAGCGGGGCCTCTGGAAACACCATATATTTT.

The chain is built from TRBV11-2 and TRBJ1-2; D is uncertain. The length of the CDR3 is 13 residues. Germline V CDR1 and CDR2: SGHAT, FQNNGV. Trimming removed 5 bases from V and 1 base from J, with 8 bases in between. CDR3 in DNA: TGTGCCAGCAGCCCGGACGGTAACTATGGCTACACCTTC. Protein product: CASSPDGNYGYTF.

The genes are TRBV5-1 and TRBJ1-1; D not resolved. The V end lost 2 bases, the J end lost 2 bases, and 7 bases lay between the germline ends. Germline V gene lookup returns CDR1 SGHRS and CDR2 YFSETQ. The CDR3 has 13 residues. The CDR3 protein is CASSLGENTEAFF. CDR3 in DNA: TGCGCCAGCAGCTTAGGAGAAAACACTGAAGCTTTCTTT.

A single count supports this clone. The chain is built from TRBV4-3 and TRBJ1-1; possible D gene TRBD1, 6 bases. The CDR3 sequence is 13 residues long. CDR1 and CDR2 (germline): LGHNA, YSLEER. Trimming took off 2 bases at V and 4 bases at J, with 8 bases between the two ends. CDR3 in amino acids: CASSQSRGTEAFF. The CDR3 nucleotides read TGCGCCAGCAGCCAATCCAGGGGCACTGAAGCTTTCTTT.

The gene calls are TRBV7-2 and TRBJ2-7; D remains unclear. This CDR3 spans 15 amino acids. V lost 1 base to trimming and J lost 3 bases, with 13 bases between them. Germline loops: CDR1 SGHTA, CDR2 FQGNSA. CDR3 DNA sequence: TGTGCCAGCAGCTTAGTCGGCGGCCTCTTCTACGAGCAGTACTTC. Its protein product is CASSLVGGLFYEQYF.